This record concerns one TCR beta chain sequence. These data originate in a study of blood T cell repertoires in COVID-19. Study context: T cells, B-cell-depleted T cells, or PBMCs supplied cDNA or gDNA.

Assay used: immunoSEQ multiplex PCR; TCRdb lists only in-frame clones, some missing. The data show about 500,000 clones, 85% to 90% seen once. Seattle's enrolled individuals joined amid active infection and were then monitored longitudinally. The sequenced material came from peripheral blood. The clonotype originates from a woman between 50 and 59 years old with COVID-19, enrolled during active disease.

CDR3 DNA: TGTGCCAGCACCAGGCTAGCGGGGGTCCAAGAGACCCAGTACTTC. This encodes CASTRLAGVQETQYF. The rearrangement joins TRBV9 to TRBJ2-5, with 10 positions matching TRBD2. Germline V gene lookup returns CDR1 SGDLS and CDR2 YYNGEE. The CDR3 extends over 15 amino acids. J was trimmed by 1 base and V by 6 bases; bases with no gene match: 6.